This entry is about one T cell receptor beta chain. Repertoires were generated with immunoSEQ multiplex PCR, while TCRdb's copy carries only in-frame clones and drops some. The data show about 250,000 clones, with 70% to 90% seen just once and roughly 4.3% held by the top ten. This entry is derived from a study of blood T cell repertoires in COVID-19. The CDR3 is 17 amino acids. Germline trimming cut 6 bases from V and 8 bases from J; bases unmatched to any gene: 19. Germline-derived CDR1 and CDR2 are MGHDK and SYGVNS. The TCR comes from a woman aged 25 to 45 who had recovered from COVID-19. The chain employs TRBV25-1 and TRBJ2-1, with 7 bases matching TRBD1. The sequencing sample was made of PBMCs or T cells enriched from blood (not recorded which). In DNA, the CDR3 is TGTGCCAGCAGCGACCATCTTCGAGACAGGGTACGTGATGAGCAGTTCTTC. It translates to CASSDHLRDRVRDEQFF. Full variable domain (missing parts from reference TRBV25-1 and TRBJ2-1): EADIYQTPRYLVIGTGKKITLECSQTMGHDKMYWYQQDPGMELHLIHYSYGVNSTEKGDLSSESTVSRIRTEHFPLTLESARPSHTSQYLCASSDHLRDRVRDEQFFGPGTRLTVL.